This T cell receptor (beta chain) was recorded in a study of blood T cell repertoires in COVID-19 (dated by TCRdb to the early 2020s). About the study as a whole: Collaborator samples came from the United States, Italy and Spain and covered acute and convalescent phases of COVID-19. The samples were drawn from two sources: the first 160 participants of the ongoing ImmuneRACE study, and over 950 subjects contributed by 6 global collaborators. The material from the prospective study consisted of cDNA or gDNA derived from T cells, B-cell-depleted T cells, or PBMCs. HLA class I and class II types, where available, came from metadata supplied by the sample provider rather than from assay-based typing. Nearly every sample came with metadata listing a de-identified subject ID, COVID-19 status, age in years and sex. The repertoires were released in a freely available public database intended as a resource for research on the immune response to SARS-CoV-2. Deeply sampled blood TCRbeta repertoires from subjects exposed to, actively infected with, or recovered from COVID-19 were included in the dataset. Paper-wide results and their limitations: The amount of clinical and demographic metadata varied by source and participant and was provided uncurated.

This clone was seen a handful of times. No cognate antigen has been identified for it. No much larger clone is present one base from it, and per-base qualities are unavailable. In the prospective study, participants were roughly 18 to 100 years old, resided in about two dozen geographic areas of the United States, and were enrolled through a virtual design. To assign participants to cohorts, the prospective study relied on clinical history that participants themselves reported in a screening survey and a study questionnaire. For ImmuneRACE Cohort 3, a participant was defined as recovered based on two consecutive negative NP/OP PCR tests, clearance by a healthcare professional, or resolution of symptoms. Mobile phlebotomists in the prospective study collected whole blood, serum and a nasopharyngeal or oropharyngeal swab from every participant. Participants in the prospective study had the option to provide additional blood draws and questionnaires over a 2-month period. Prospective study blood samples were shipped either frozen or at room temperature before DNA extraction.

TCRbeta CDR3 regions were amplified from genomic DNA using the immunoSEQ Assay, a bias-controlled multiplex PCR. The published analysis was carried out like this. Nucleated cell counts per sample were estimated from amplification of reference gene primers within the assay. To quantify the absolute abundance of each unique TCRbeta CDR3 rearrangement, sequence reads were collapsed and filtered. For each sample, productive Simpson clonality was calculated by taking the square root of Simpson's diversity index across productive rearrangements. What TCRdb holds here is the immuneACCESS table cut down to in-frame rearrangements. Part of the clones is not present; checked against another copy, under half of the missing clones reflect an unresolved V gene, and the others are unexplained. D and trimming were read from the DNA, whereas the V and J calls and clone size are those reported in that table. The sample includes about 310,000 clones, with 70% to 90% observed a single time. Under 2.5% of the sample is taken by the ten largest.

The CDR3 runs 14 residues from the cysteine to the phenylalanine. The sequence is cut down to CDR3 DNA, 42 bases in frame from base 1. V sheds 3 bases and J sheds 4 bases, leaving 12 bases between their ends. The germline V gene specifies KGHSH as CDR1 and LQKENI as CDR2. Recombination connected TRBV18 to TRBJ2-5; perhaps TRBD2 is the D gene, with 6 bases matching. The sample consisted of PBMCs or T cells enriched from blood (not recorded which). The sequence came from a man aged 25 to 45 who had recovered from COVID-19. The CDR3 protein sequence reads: CASSPPQTRETQYF. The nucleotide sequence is TGTGCCAGCTCACCGCCACAGACTAGAGAGACCCAGTACTTC.